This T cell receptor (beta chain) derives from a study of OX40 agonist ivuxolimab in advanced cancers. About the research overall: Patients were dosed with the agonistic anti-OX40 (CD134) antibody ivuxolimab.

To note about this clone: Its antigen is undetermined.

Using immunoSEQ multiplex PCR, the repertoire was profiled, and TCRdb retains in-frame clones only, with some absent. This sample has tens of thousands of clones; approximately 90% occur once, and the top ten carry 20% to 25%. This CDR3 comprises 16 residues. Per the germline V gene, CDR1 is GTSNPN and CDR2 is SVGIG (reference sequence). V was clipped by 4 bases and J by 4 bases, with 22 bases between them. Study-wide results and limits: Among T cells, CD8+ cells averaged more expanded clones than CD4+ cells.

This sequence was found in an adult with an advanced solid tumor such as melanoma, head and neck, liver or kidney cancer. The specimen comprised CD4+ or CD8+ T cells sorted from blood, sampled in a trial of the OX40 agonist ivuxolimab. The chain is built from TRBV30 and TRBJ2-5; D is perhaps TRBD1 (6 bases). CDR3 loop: CAWIPPGHWGRETQYF. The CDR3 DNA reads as TGTGCCTGGATCCCTCCGGGACATTGGGGACGAGAGACCCAGTACTTC.